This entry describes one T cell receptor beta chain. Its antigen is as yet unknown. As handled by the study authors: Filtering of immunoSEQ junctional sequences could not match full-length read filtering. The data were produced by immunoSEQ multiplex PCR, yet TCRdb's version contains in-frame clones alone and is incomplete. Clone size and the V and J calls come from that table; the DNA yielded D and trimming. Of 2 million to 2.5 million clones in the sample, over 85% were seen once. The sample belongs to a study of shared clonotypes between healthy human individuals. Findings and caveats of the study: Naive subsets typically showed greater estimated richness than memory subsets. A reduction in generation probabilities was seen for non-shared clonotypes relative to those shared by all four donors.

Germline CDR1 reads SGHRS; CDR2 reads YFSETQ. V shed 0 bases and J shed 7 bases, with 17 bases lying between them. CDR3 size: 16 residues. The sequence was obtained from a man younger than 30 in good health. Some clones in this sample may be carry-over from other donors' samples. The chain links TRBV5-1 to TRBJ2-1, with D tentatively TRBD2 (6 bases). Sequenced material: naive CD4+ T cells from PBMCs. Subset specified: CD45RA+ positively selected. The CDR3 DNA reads TGCGCCAGCAGCTTGGCCTCCGCGGGATGGGCTAATGAGCAGTTCTTC. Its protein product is CASSLASAGWANEQFF. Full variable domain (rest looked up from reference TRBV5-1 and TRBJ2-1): KAGVTQTPRYLIKTRGQQVTLSCSPISGHRSVSWYQQTPGQGLQFLFEYFSETQRNKGNFPGRFSGRQFSNSRSEMNVSTLELGDSALYLCASSLASAGWANEQFFGPGTRLTVL.